Only a few counts were recorded for the clone carrying this TCR beta chain. Time point of the sample: persistent/refractory GD, antithyroid drugs over 5 years with positive TRAb. PBMCs provided the RNA from which the TCR library was made. Sequencing libraries for TCR beta were prepared with iRepertoire HTBI primers and Arm-PCR of CDR3 regions. MiXCR, applied by TCRdb to the multiplex PCR reads, yields one record per CDR3 protein. Of a few hundred thousand distinct CDR3 sequences listed, 20% to 25% are singletons. The germline V gene encodes CDR1 LNHDA and CDR2 SQIVND (reference sequence). The CDR3 spans 12 residues. Deletions cut 5 bases from V and 10 bases from J, with 9 bases between. The data originate from a study of regulatory T cells in long-lasting Graves disease.

This chain joins TRBV19 and TRBJ1-6; the D gene is possibly TRBD1 (6 bases). The sample was peripheral blood mononuclear cells (PBMCs), taken when the disease was refractory, from a patient treated with antithyroid drugs. The TCR was taken from a female donor with Graves disease. This CDR3 reads CASSAGVSPLHF. CDR3 coding DNA: TGTGCCAGTAGTGCAGGGGTCTCACCCCTCCACTTT.